The clone carrying this T cell receptor (beta chain) was detected ten times or more. Its antigen is not identified. Moderately to severely active ophthalmopathy under 3 months, CAS at least 3, NOSPECS at least 4. The PBMCs were taken from around 10 ml of fresh peripheral blood. The study amplified TCR beta CDR3 regions using RNA transcripts. A first-round RT-PCR used HTBI primers, followed by a second-round multiplex PCR. A single record per CDR3 protein comes from TCRdb applying MiXCR to the multiplex PCR reads. The profile shows roughly 700,000 distinct CDR3 sequences, 35% to 50% of them singletons. The data derive from a study of Graves' ophthalmopathy and Graves' hyperthyroidism. Study observations and caveats: Blood shared most expanded thyroid clonotypes above 0.001 frequency.

The CDR3 is 12 amino acids. Trimming removed 6 bases from V and 1 base from J, with 9 bases in between. Germline CDR1 DFQATT, CDR2 SNEGSKA (reference sequence). The origin of this receptor is an adult man with Graves' ophthalmopathy. The specimen was peripheral blood. The chain recombines TRBV20-1 with TRBJ2-5; D is unclear. The CDR3 DNA reads as TGCAGTGCCCCTTGGGGCCAAGAGACCCAGTACTTC. Encoded protein: CSAPWGQETQYF.